This T cell receptor (beta chain) was sequenced during a study of cytomegalovirus exposure and HLA in healthy donors. Study-level findings and limits: Among the CMV-associated chains, three were confirmed in vitro as specific for CMV antigens. Altogether, 150 to 200 TCR beta chains were recorded as cytomegalovirus-associated.

Libraries were prepared by immunoSEQ multiplex PCR; TCRdb keeps only in-frame clonotypes and omits some of them. The table records about 79,000 clones, over 85% of them present only once. Germline values: CDR1 MNHEY, CDR2 SVGAGI. Trimming took 6 bases from V and 6 from J; bases not matched to a gene: 8. This CDR3 region has 13 residues. In regard to this clone: Its antigen remains unidentified.

The TCR was taken from a woman aged 25 to 39 in good health and CMV-seronegative. Sequencing was performed on PBMCs. The V call is TRBV6-5, the J call TRBJ2-7; TRBD1 agrees at 7 bases. In DNA, the CDR3 is TGTGCCAGCAGAACCCACAGGGGCCGCGAGCAGTACTTC. This encodes CASRTHRGREQYF.